The 14 T cell receptor beta chains reported below all come from one sample, sequenced in a study of identical twins. TCRdb re-derived calls from the 5' RACE reads in MiXCR, one entry per CDR3 protein. Of under 800,000 distinct CDR3 sequences listed, 21% were seen once; the top ten hold 4.3%. This sample also appeared in a second study, on T cells expressing NK-cell markers.

Sequences were obtained from PBMCs. Source of these receptors: a woman in her late teens or twenties in good health.

In the case of this clonotype: In this CDR3 the conserved last residue, phenylalanine or tryptophan, is missing, so a read error is likely. The gene calls are TRBV5-6 and TRBJ1-5; 7 nucleotides agree with TRBD1. Trimming removed 1 base from V and 0 bases from J; junction bases left unmatched: 1. This CDR3 has 15 amino acids. Germline V lookup: CDR1 SGHDT, CDR2 YYEEEE. The CDR3 loop reads CASSLKGASNQPQHS. The DNA for the CDR3 is TGTGCCAGCAGCTTGAAGGGGGCTAGCAATCAGCCCCAGCATTCT.

CDR3 in amino acids: CASSSLHPETQYF. The CDR3 DNA is TGTGCCAGCAGCTCACTCCACCCAGAGACCCAGTACTTC. The V call is TRBV7-2, the J call TRBJ2-5; no firm D call. Germline CDR1 SGHTA, CDR2 FQGNSA. Trimming left V 4 bases short and J 4 bases short, with 10 bases between. The CDR3 has 13 amino acids.

This clonotype was counted between two and nine times. This rearrangement joins TRBV6-5 to TRBJ2-7, with unresolved D. The CDR3 totals 15 residues. Deletions cut 3 bases from V and 4 bases from J, with 16 bases between. Germline V lookup: CDR1 MNHEY, CDR2 SVGAGI. CDR3 coding DNA: TGTGCCAGCAGTTATTTCATAGGACCTGGGTACGAGCAGTACTTC. This encodes CASSYFIGPGYEQYF.

The genes are TRBV6-1 and TRBJ1-2; possible D gene TRBD1, 6 bases. In germline, CDR1 is MNHNS, CDR2 SASEGT. The CDR3 extends over 14 amino acids. The germline V and J ends were trimmed by 8 bases and 8 bases, with 21 bases remaining between them. CDR3: CASGGRGAAYGYTF. The CDR3 DNA sequence: TGTGCCAGCGGGGGAAGGGGGGCCGCCTACGGCTACACCTTC.

This clonotype was recorded a few times. V is TRBV7-9 and J is TRBJ2-5; 14 nucleotides agree with TRBD2. Germline values: CDR1 SEHNR, CDR2 FQNEAQ (reference sequence). Trimming took 5 bases from V and 4 from J; bases not matched to a gene: 6. The CDR3 consists of 16 residues. The CDR3 coding sequence is TGTGCCAGCAGCCAACGACTAGCGGGGGGGCCAGAGACCCAGTACTTC. Translated: CASSQRLAGGPETQYF.

The chain uses TRBV4-1 and TRBJ2-4; 9 bases match TRBD1. Germline CDR1 and CDR2: MGHRA and YSYEKL. The CDR3 is 16 residues long. Trimming took 1 base from V and 7 from J; bases not matched to a gene: 8. The CDR3 nucleotides read TGCGCCAGCAGCCAAGGTGGGGACAGGGAGAGGAACATTCAGTACTTC. It is translated as CASSQGGDRERNIQYF.

The DNA of the CDR3 is TGTGCCAGCGTACCCGCCGCGCGAGAGACCCAGTACTTC. It translates to CASVPAARETQYF. V usage is TRBV27 and J usage is TRBJ2-5; no definite D call. CDR1 is MNHEY, CDR2 SMNVEV, per germline (reference sequence). V was clipped by 8 bases and J by 4 bases, with 14 bases between them. This CDR3 region has 13 residues.

This chain joins TRBV7-6 and TRBJ2-3; TRBD2 might be the D (6 bases). V was trimmed by 0 bases and J by 0 bases, leaving 10 bases between them. CDR1 is SGHVS and CDR2 is FNYEAQ in the germline V gene. The CDR3 spans 16 residues. CDR3 residues: CASSLASRGSTDTQYF. CDR3 in DNA: TGTGCCAGCAGCTTAGCGTCCCGGGGGAGCACAGATACGCAGTATTTT.

This chain links TRBV20-1 with TRBJ2-1; D unclear. V dropped 4 bases and J dropped 7 bases, with 20 bases sitting between them. The CDR3 runs to 15 residues. Germline V CDR1 and CDR2: DFQATT, SNEGSKA (reference sequence). CDR3 in DNA: TGCAGTGCTACCCTTAGACTGGTACTGGGAAATGAGCAGTTCTTC. Translation: CSATLRLVLGNEQFF.

V is TRBV12-3 or TRBV12-4 and J is TRBJ2-3; D is perhaps TRBD2 (5 bases). V was clipped by 6 bases and J by 6 bases, with 16 bases between them. The CDR3 extends over 14 amino acids. Written as DNA, the CDR3 is TGTGCCAGCAGCGGGGTAGGTAGGCCGGATACGCAGTATTTT. Residues: CASSGVGRPDTQYF.

The V gene is TRBV10-1, the J gene TRBJ2-5; possibly TRBD2 for D (6 bases). V shed 5 bases and J shed 5 bases, with 12 bases lying between them. CDR1 is WNHNN, CDR2 SYGVQD, per germline (reference sequence). This CDR3 has 13 residues. The CDR3 nucleotides read TGCGCCAGCAGTAGGACTAAGGGGGAGACCCAGTACTTC. This sequence encodes CASSRTKGETQYF.

This clonotype was picked up a small number of times. The V call is TRBV29-1, the J call TRBJ1-2, with D perhaps matching TRBD1 (6 bases). In germline, CDR1 is SQVTM, CDR2 ANQGSEA. The ends were cut back, 4 bases at V and 2 bases at J, with 11 bases in the middle. The CDR3 is 13 residues long. The CDR3: CSVVGGSNYGYTF. Here the CDR3 DNA reads TGCAGCGTTGTGGGGGGCTCAAACTATGGCTACACCTTC. Looking up the rest from reference TRBV29-1 and TRBJ1-2 gives the full variable domain: SAVISQKPSRDICQRGTSLTIQCQVDSQVTMMFWYRQQPGQSLTLIATANQGSEATYESGFVIDKFPISRPNLTFSTLTVSNMSPEDSSIYLCSVVGGSNYGYTFGSGTRLTVV.

V usage is TRBV4-1 and J usage is TRBJ2-2; D is undetermined. CDR1 is MGHRA, CDR2 YSYEKL, per germline. The CDR3 runs 14 residues. V lost 6 bases and J 6 bases, leaving 14 bases between the germline ends. This chain's CDR3 is CASSNPLGSGELFF. The CDR3 nucleotides are TGCGCCAGCAGTAACCCCCTGGGTTCCGGGGAGCTGTTTTTT.

V gene TRBV27 combines with J gene TRBJ2-7; 13 bases map to TRBD2. The V gene end was trimmed by 2 bases and the J gene end by 5 bases; junction bases not matched to a gene: 12. The CDR3 spans 18 residues. Germline loops: CDR1 MNHEY, CDR2 SMNVEV (reference sequence). CDR3 sequence reads: CASSLKRLAGGLRDEQYF. CDR3 in DNA: TGTGCCAGCAGTTTAAAGAGACTAGCGGGAGGCCTCCGGGACGAGCAGTACTTC.